This record concerns one T cell receptor (beta chain) sequence. The CDR3 totals 11 residues. V lost 4 bases to trimming and J lost 6 bases, with 4 bases between them. Germline V gene lookup returns CDR1 SGDLS and CDR2 YYNGEE. The data stem from a study of blood T cell repertoires in COVID-19. Turning to the study itself: Samples taken during acute and convalescent COVID-19 were collected in the United States, Italy and Spain. The analysed material was cDNA or gDNA that came from T cells, B-cell-depleted T cells, or PBMCs.

Only in-frame clones appear in the TCRdb table, and some are missing; sequencing was by immunoSEQ multiplex PCR. The sample has fewer than 450,000 clones; approximately 91% are singletons. Sequencing used peripheral blood. This TCR was sampled from a woman in her seventies with COVID-19, enrolled during active disease. The V gene is TRBV9, the J gene TRBJ2-2, with no clear D. CDR3 sequence reads: CASSRPGELFF. CDR3 sequence (DNA): TGTGCCAGCAGCCGTCCCGGGGAGCTGTTTTTT.